Listed below are T cell receptor beta chains from one sample, sequenced in a study of blood T cell repertoires in COVID-19. Produced via immunoSEQ multiplex PCR; TCRdb's table is partial and in-frame only. This table has 300,000 to 450,000 clones, approximately 89% appearing once. Sequencing was done on a sample of peripheral blood. All receptors come from a woman aged 55-69 years with COVID-19, enrolled during active disease. CDR3s include the opening cysteine and the closing phenylalanine or tryptophan. Fields, in order: CDR3 DNA, CDR3 protein, J gene, D gene, clone size, V gene. The D gene is left open where the match is weak. The size of a clone is reported for some rows only, either as once, few or many, or as a class for expanded clones.

cdr3_nt: TGCGCCAGCAGCCAAGGGGGTGGTAGCGGGGGAGAGACCCAGTACTTC; cdr3_aa: CASSQGGGSGGETQYF; j_call: TRBJ2-5; d_call: TRBD2; clone_size: -; v_call: TRBV4-1
cdr3_nt: TGTGCCAGCAGACGGACAGGGAGGGATGAAAAACTGTTTTTT; cdr3_aa: CASRRTGRDEKLFF; j_call: TRBJ1-4; d_call: TRBD1; clone_size: -; v_call: TRBV6-5
cdr3_nt: TGTGCCAGCAGTTTACCTAGCGGGGGTTCAGATACGCAGTATTTT; cdr3_aa: CASSLPSGGSDTQYF; j_call: TRBJ2-3; d_call: TRBD2; clone_size: -; v_call: TRBV27
cdr3_nt: TGTGCCAGCCAAGCCGGCCTAGAGGGCTACACCTTC; cdr3_aa: CASQAGLEGYTF; j_call: TRBJ1-2; d_call: -; clone_size: -; v_call: TRBV28
cdr3_nt: TGTGCCAGCGAGTTATACAGAGCATATGGCTACACCTTC; cdr3_aa: CASELYRAYGYTF; j_call: TRBJ1-2; d_call: -; clone_size: -; v_call: TRBV7-2
cdr3_nt: TGTGCCAGCAGCGCGAGACAGGGTAGCACTGAAGCTTTCTTT; cdr3_aa: CASSARQGSTEAFF; j_call: TRBJ1-1; d_call: TRBD1; clone_size: -; v_call: TRBV14
cdr3_nt: TGTGCCAGCAGCTTAGGGGCAGGGTATGCCAATGAGCAGTTCTTC; cdr3_aa: CASSLGAGYANEQFF; j_call: TRBJ2-1; d_call: -; clone_size: -; v_call: TRBV11-1
cdr3_nt: TGTGCCAGTAGTATTCAGGGGTATAATTCACCCCTCCACTTT; cdr3_aa: CASSIQGYNSPLHF; j_call: TRBJ1-6; d_call: -; clone_size: -; v_call: TRBV19
cdr3_nt: TGTGCCAGCAGTTTAACCCACAGGGGGCCTGGGCAGTACTTC; cdr3_aa: CASSLTHRGPGQYF; j_call: TRBJ2-7; d_call: TRBD1; clone_size: -; v_call: TRBV28
cdr3_nt: TGTGCCAGTAGTGGGGAGGAGTGGAGCTACACCTTC; cdr3_aa: CASSGEEWSYTF; j_call: TRBJ1-2; d_call: -; clone_size: many; v_call: TRBV19
cdr3_nt: TGTGCCAGCAGCTTACGGGGGGGCCCTGGGACCCAGTACTTC; cdr3_aa: CASSLRGGPGTQYF; j_call: TRBJ2-5; d_call: TRBD2; clone_size: -; v_call: TRBV5-6
cdr3_nt: TGTGCCAGCAGCTTAGGTGGACAGGGATCCTCCGGGGAGCTGTTTTTT; cdr3_aa: CASSLGGQGSSGELFF; j_call: TRBJ2-2; d_call: TRBD1; clone_size: -; v_call: TRBV7-3
cdr3_nt: TGCGCCAGCAGCCCCGGACAGGAGAGACCGAACACTGAAGCTTTCTTT; cdr3_aa: CASSPGQERPNTEAFF; j_call: TRBJ1-1; d_call: TRBD1; clone_size: -; v_call: TRBV4-1
cdr3_nt: TGTGCCAGCAGAGCCGACAGGGCGGGCAATCAGCCCCAGCATTTT; cdr3_aa: CASRADRAGNQPQHF; j_call: TRBJ1-5; d_call: TRBD1; clone_size: -; v_call: TRBV6-5
cdr3_nt: TGTGCCAGCAGCCCCGGGACATCGAGGGGAGAGACCCAGTACTTC; cdr3_aa: CASSPGTSRGETQYF; j_call: TRBJ2-5; d_call: -; clone_size: -; v_call: TRBV27
cdr3_nt: TGTGCCAGCAGTCACGCAAGGACAGGGGGAGTGGATACGCAGTATTTT; cdr3_aa: CASSHARTGGVDTQYF; j_call: TRBJ2-3; d_call: TRBD1; clone_size: -; v_call: TRBV27
cdr3_nt: TGCAGTGCTAGTAAGGGAGGTGGTAGGGGCTACACCTTC; cdr3_aa: CSASKGGGRGYTF; j_call: TRBJ1-2; d_call: -; clone_size: -; v_call: TRBV20-1
cdr3_nt: TGCGCCAGCAGCCGAGGGGGACAGGGTTCTGGAAACACCATATATTTT; cdr3_aa: CASSRGGQGSGNTIYF; j_call: TRBJ1-3; d_call: TRBD1; clone_size: -; v_call: TRBV5-1
cdr3_nt: TGTGCCAGCAGTCGGCGGGACAGCCCCCACGAGCAGTACTTC; cdr3_aa: CASSRRDSPHEQYF; j_call: TRBJ2-7; d_call: -; clone_size: -; v_call: TRBV5-4
cdr3_nt: TGTGCCAGCAGCTTAGATACCTCCCTTAGTGCTTTCTTT; cdr3_aa: CASSLDTSLSAFF; j_call: TRBJ1-1; d_call: -; clone_size: -; v_call: TRBV11-2
cdr3_nt: TGTGCCAGCAGCCGAGCAATCCAACAGGGTAATGAAAAACTGTTTTTT; cdr3_aa: CASSRAIQQGNEKLFF; j_call: TRBJ1-4; d_call: -; clone_size: -; v_call: TRBV5-4
cdr3_nt: TGTGCCAGCAGCTTGGGACAGGGCGGCACCGGGGAGCTGTTTTTT; cdr3_aa: CASSLGQGGTGELFF; j_call: TRBJ2-2; d_call: TRBD1; clone_size: -; v_call: TRBV5-5